Each of the 2 T cell receptor beta chains below was sequenced from the same sample in a study of cytomegalovirus exposure and HLA in healthy donors listed by TCRdb under 2017. The protocol used for the library was the immunoSEQ multiplex PCR assay. The multiplex PCR relied on a mix of 60 forward primers for TCR Vbeta segments and 13 reverse primers for TCR Jbeta segments. TCRdb took over this immuneACCESS table, retaining in-frame rearrangements with V and J assigned. Such tables are incomplete; in checked studies, under half of the missing clones stem from an unresolved V gene, and the remainder is unexplained. Here the sample has 89,000 or so clones; roughly four fifths occur a single time. The top ten constitute roughly 5.9% of the sample. The sample comprised PBMCs. Receptors were obtained from a woman in her late teens or twenties in good health and CMV-seropositive.

V gene TRBV7-3 combines with J gene TRBJ2-6, with TRBD1 identical over 10 bases. With V trimmed by 1 base and J by 2 bases, 2 bases remained unmatched. There are 17 residues in the CDR3. CDR1 and CDR2 (germline): SGHTA, FQGTGA. CDR3 region: CASSLRTGGAGANVLTF. The CDR3 coding sequence is TGTGCCAGCAGCTTAAGGACAGGGGGGGCTGGGGCCAACGTCCTGACTTTC.

The V call is TRBV5-6, the J call TRBJ1-1; TRBD1 might be the D (5 bases). Germline V gene data show CDR1 as SGHDT and CDR2 as YYEEEE. This CDR3 spans 14 amino acids. Trimming shortened V by 0 bases and J by 3 bases, and 9 bases separated the two germline ends. The CDR3 loop reads CASSLGGADTEAFF. The CDR3 region has the DNA TGTGCCAGCAGCTTGGGTGGGGCGGACACTGAAGCTTTCTTT.